This TCR beta chain is drawn from a study of OX40 agonist ivuxolimab in advanced cancers. About the research overall: From roughly 20 to 85 years was the age range, with a mean of roughly 59 years, and over 70% were male. Notes on the study in general: Circulating CD4+ and CD8+ T cells showed clonal expansion by week 6 at 0.1 to 3.0 mg/kg.

Clones were sequenced by immunoSEQ multiplex PCR, and TCRdb holds only the in-frame ones, with some missing. The top ten clones hold 15% to 20% of a sample with more than 11,000 clones, about 78% of them seen once. Looked up from germline, CDR1 is SGDLS and CDR2 is YYNGEE. The CDR3 has 16 residues. J gave up 2 bases and V 0 bases, and 3 bases lay outside the gene matches. With respect to this clone: No antigen is known for it.

Sequenced here: CD4+ or CD8+ T cells sorted from blood, sampled in a trial of the OX40 agonist ivuxolimab. The chain uses TRBV9 and TRBJ2-1; the match to TRBD1 covers 9 bases. The sequence came from an adult with an advanced solid tumor such as melanoma, head and neck, liver or kidney cancer. This CDR3 reads CASSVGGTGTYNEQFF. The CDR3 bases are TGTGCCAGCAGCGTAGGTGGGACAGGGACCTACAATGAGCAGTTCTTC.